Shown below are 4 T cell receptor beta chains from a single sample sequenced in a study of T cell responses to AZD1222 COVID-19 vaccine. Assay: immunoSEQ multiplex PCR; the TCRdb copy retains only in-frame clones and omits some. The table lists around 160,000 clones, about 87% of them singletons. Sample: peripheral blood, taken on day 0 of AZD1222 vaccination. The receptors originated from an adult in good health.

The chain carries TRBV16 and TRBJ1-6; the D is unclear. The V and J ends lost 2 bases and 8 bases respectively, with 13 bases between them. Germline V lookup: CDR1 KGHSY, CDR2 FQNENV. The CDR3 loop spans 15 amino acids. The CDR3 here is CASSQETTPDSPLHF. DNA of the CDR3: TGTGCCAGCAGCCAAGAAACGACCCCCGATTCACCCCTCCACTTT.

V usage is TRBV27 and J usage is TRBJ1-2; TRBD1 is a possible D gene (5 bases). The V gene lost 6 bases and the J gene lost 4 bases, with 21 bases spanning the gap. This CDR3 spans 16 amino acids. Germline CDR1 is MNHEY and CDR2 is SMNVEV (reference sequence). DNA of the CDR3: TGTGCCAGCAGCAACGCCGGGACCCAGCTACTCTATGGCTACACCTTC. This gives the protein CASSNAGTQLLYGYTF.

This clone was detected only a few times. V usage is TRBV3-1 (or the pseudogene TRBV3-2) and J usage is TRBJ1-1, with unresolved D. CDR1 is LGHDT and CDR2 is YNNKEL in the germline V gene (reference sequence). V was clipped by 5 bases and J by 3 bases, with 16 bases between them. The CDR3 sequence is 15 residues long. The CDR3 loop is CASSYWTNKDTEAFF. The CDR3 coding sequence is TGTGCCAGCAGCTATTGGACTAACAAGGACACTGAAGCTTTCTTT.

The rearrangement joins TRBV5-6 to TRBJ2-7; tentatively, D is TRBD1 (7 bases). CDR3 length: 15 amino acids. Germline V gene lookup returns CDR1 SGHDT and CDR2 YYEEEE. V was clipped by 4 bases and J by 0 bases, with 14 bases between them. For the CDR3, the DNA is TGTGCCAGCAGCCCGCGGGACAGCCTCTCCTACGAGCAGTACTTC. Its translation is CASSPRDSLSYEQYF.